This TCR beta chain was sequenced in a study of blood T cell repertoires in COVID-19 (dated by TCRdb to 2018 to 2020). Some background on the complete study: The collaborator samples originated in the United States, Italy and Spain and spanned the acute and convalescent phases of COVID-19. The prospective study material was composed of cDNA or gDNA derived from T cells, B-cell-depleted T cells, or PBMCs. The dataset comprised deeply sampled blood TCRbeta repertoires from subjects exposed to, actively infected with, or recovered from COVID-19. A freely available public database, intended as a resource for researchers studying the immune response to SARS-CoV-2, is where the repertoires were released. The samples were drawn from two sources: the first 160 participants of the ongoing ImmuneRACE study, and fewer than 1,500 subjects contributed by 6 global collaborators. Nearly every sample came with metadata listing a de-identified subject ID, COVID-19 status, age in years and sex. Where available, HLA class I and class II types were obtained from metadata supplied by the sample provider rather than from assay-based typing.

Broad study findings and their caveats: The amount of clinical and demographic metadata varied by source and participant and was provided uncurated.

The immunoSEQ Assay, a bias-controlled multiplex PCR, was used to amplify TCRbeta CDR3 regions from genomic DNA. As for how the authors treated the data: The number of nucleated cells in each sample was estimated by amplification of reference gene primers within the assay. Sequence reads were collapsed and filtered to measure the absolute abundance of every unique TCRbeta CDR3 rearrangement. For each sample, productive Simpson clonality was calculated as the square root of Simpson's diversity index over productive rearrangements. The source is immuneACCESS, and TCRdb retained only in-frame sequences with V and J called. Part of the clones is not carried over; for the studies checked, unresolved V genes explain less than half of this, and the remainder is unexplained. For V, J and clone size, that table is used; D and trimming come from the DNA. A total of under 250,000 clones appear in this sample, approximately 90% of them only once. About 2.5% of the sample is in the top ten clones.

This clone was observed a handful of times. Its antigen is unknown. Per-base quality was not reported, and no clone a single base away is much larger than it. One collaborating source in Seattle enrolled patients while the patients were actively infected and followed the patients over time throughout the course of disease. Whole blood was collected in K2EDTA tubes by collaborating institutions according to the institutions' own protocols. For TCRbeta analysis, collaborator samples were shipped as frozen whole blood, as isolated PBMCs, or as DNA extracted from either sample type. The sequence derives from a man younger than 40 with COVID-19, enrolled during active disease. The sequenced sample was peripheral blood.

The DNA sequence is TGTGCCAGCAGTTTATCCCGGGAGAGGACTAGCGGGAGCTCCTACGAGCAGTACTTC. Protein translation: CASSLSRERTSGSSYEQYF. Recombination connected TRBV27 to TRBJ2-7; 13 junctional bases match TRBD2. The CDR3 sequence holds 19 residues, the cysteine and phenylalanine included. The only DNA kept is the CDR3, 57 bases in frame from the first base. The germline V end is reduced by 0 bases and the J end by 0 bases; junction bases left unmatched: 8. From a lookup of the germline V gene (reference sequence), CDR1 and CDR2 are MNHEY and SMNVEV.